What follows describes a single TCR beta chain. This clone was seen a handful of times. The antigen it recognizes is unknown. Base-call qualities are not available, and no considerably larger clone is one nucleotide away. This sample was taken from a study of beta chain features in type 1 diabetes (dated by TCRdb to between 2017 and 2018). Some background on the complete study: Mean age, gender distribution, total cell number and subset yield did not differ between patients and healthy donors. A total of roughly 100 million sorted cells were examined across all samples, and RNA yield correlated strongly with the number of cells per subset. In the study, TCRB repertoires of sorted circulating CD4+ T cell subsets from recently diagnosed type 1 diabetes patients were compared with those of matched healthy donors. Regulatory and stem cell-like memory subsets were obtained from only 8 patients and about 8 healthy donors, while naive and central memory subsets were obtained from all 30 or so donors. Study-wide conclusions, independent of this receptor: Naive, central memory and regulatory TCRB repertoires appeared to be more similar among patients than among healthy donors. At VDJ recombination sites, type 1 diabetes patients had fewer insertions and more deleted nucleotides, which implies abnormalities in thymic rearrangement. Because cDNA rather than genomic DNA was sequenced, highly expressing activated cells could have been over-represented, although no difference in activation and CD3 levels was found between groups. PCR may preferentially amplify shorter templates, but because patient and control samples were amplified and corrected together, any resulting skew would affect both groups equally. A moderate but significant shortening of TCRB CDR3 length was observed in type 1 diabetes patients in all four CD4+ subsets. HLA sub-analyses involved small numbers of individuals, so any influence of HLA type on TCRB rearrangement remained unresolved.

Each donor gave one peripheral blood draw, averaging roughly 100 mL, which was collected into heparinised tubes. Using a panel that included CD45RO, CCR7, CD25, CD127, CD95 and CD27, naive, central memory, regulatory and stem cell-like memory CD4+ T cells were sorted on a BD FACSAria II. All sorted populations exceeded 95% purity. PBMCs were isolated immediately by Lymphoprep density gradient centrifugation and stained directly without culture. To minimize batch effects, samples were stained and sorted in pairs, one healthy donor with one patient per experiment. The entire isolated RNA was reverse transcribed using the High Capacity cDNA Reverse Transcription Kit, and thus expressed TCRB transcripts were sequenced. Deep immunoSEQ sequencing was performed on naive, central memory and regulatory T cell samples, with an average of approximately 4 million total reads per sample. Sorted cells were lysed in RLT buffer and RNA was extracted with DNase-treated RNeasy Micro or Mini kits, depending on cell number. Each cell subset was processed separately to prevent cross-contamination, with patient and healthy donor samples processed together. The immunoSEQ multiplex PCR was used to amplify TCRB sequences from cDNA, yielding 87-bp fragments that span the CDR3 region. Amplicons were sequenced on the Illumina HiSeq platform. From the authors' description of their analysis: PCR bias was corrected computationally using synthetic template baselines, and reads within Hamming distance 2 were collapsed, with unmergeable singletons discarded. Reads were aligned against IMGT to assign V, D and J genes, CDR3 length and insertions or deletions at six rearrangement sites. Within each subset, clonotype counts were normalized to the number of sorted cells before true diversity and Gini coefficients were calculated with the tcR R package. The overlap coefficient, calculated on TCRB nucleotide sequences, was used to measure repertoire sharing. Out-of-frame TCRB sequences from naive cells were analyzed as a proxy for the pre-selection repertoire. What TCRdb holds here is the immuneACCESS table cut down to in-frame rearrangements. Part of the clones is not present; checked against another copy, under half of the missing clones reflect an unresolved V gene, and the others are unexplained. V, J and clone size are taken as reported in that table, and D and trimming were inferred from the DNA itself. The sample data list roughly 500,000 clones, and about an eighth of these were observed just once. About 0.042% of the sample is in the top ten clones.

Including cysteine and phenylalanine, the CDR3 has 14 amino acids. Left in the record is the CDR3 DNA by itself, 42 bases read in frame from the first base. V was cut back by 3 bases and J by 10 bases, leaving a gap of 16 bases between them. In the germline V gene (reference sequence), CDR1 corresponds to SEHNR and CDR2 to FQNEAQ. Sample: naive CD4+ T cells from blood. According to the study, the label for this sample's cell subset or site signals: true naive CD4+ T cells. The TCR was taken from a woman under 30 in good health. The chain uses TRBV7-9 and TRBJ2-1, with TRBD2 tentatively as D gene (6 bases match). CDR3 protein: CASSFDGRGGEQFF. DNA sequence: TGTGCCAGCAGCTTTGACGGGCGGGGAGGCGAGCAGTTCTTC.